This TCR beta chain was captured in a study of T-cell memory formation after mild COVID-19. Study overall: Most TCR clusters belonged to a single donor.

General study points: Pre-infection memory contained some responding clones, which suggested that cross-reactive memory had joined.

The TCR alpha and TCR beta cDNA libraries, bearing sample barcodes and UMIs, were generated by 5'RACE using constant-segment primers. TCRdb independently ran MiXCR on the 5' RACE reads; one entry per CDR3 protein. The data hold about 320,000 distinct CDR3 sequences, with approximately 15% observed a single time. The germline gives CDR1 KGHSH, CDR2 LQKENI. This CDR3 spans 15 amino acids. This clonotype was seen a few times. Its antigen is still unknown. The junction and the germline gene differ at one end; a read error may be behind it. The TCR comes from a man aged 18 to 29 who had mild COVID-19 (a few samples of this study predate the infection). Cell type and time point are not known. The sequenced sample was PBMCs or a T cell subset sorted from them (not recorded which). This rearrangement joins TRBV18 to TRBJ2-7; D possibly corresponds to TRBD1 (5 bases). CDR3 sequence reads: CASSPPQGFKGEQYF. DNA for the CDR3: TGTGCCAGCTCCCCACCTCAGGGATTTAAGGGCGAGCAGTACTTC.